What follows describes a single TCR beta chain. Its antigen is not identified. This record belongs to a study of T cell responses to AZD1222 COVID-19 vaccine. The study's findings and limits: Breadth and depth of Spike-specific TCRs rose after two AZD1222 doses.

TCRdb's copy holds only in-frame clones and misses some; the assay was immunoSEQ multiplex PCR. Of some 170,000 clones in the sample, around 90% were seen once. Trimming removed 1 base at V and 1 base at J, with 7 bases between. This CDR3 is built from 14 residues. Germline V gives CDR1 LGHDT, CDR2 YNNKEL (reference sequence). The chain has TRBV3-1 (or the pseudogene TRBV3-2) and TRBJ1-1; D may be TRBD1 (5 bases). This TCR was recovered from an adult who received the MenACWY meningococcal vaccine as a control. The sample was peripheral blood, taken 28 days after the second dose of the MenACWY control vaccine. The CDR3 coding sequence is TGTGCCAGCAGCCAAGGACAGACGAACACTGAAGCTTTCTTT. Translating gives CASSQGQTNTEAFF.